Described below is a single TCR beta chain sequence and its context. TCRdb keeps only in-frame clones here, not all; method: immunoSEQ multiplex PCR. The top ten clones hold approximately 0.25% of a sample with 80,000 to 90,000 clones, 85% to 95% of them seen once. The data derive from a study of technical replicates of blood from several donors. V lost 6 bases, J lost 5 bases, and 12 bases stayed unmatched. This CDR3 has 17 amino acids. In germline, CDR1 is MDHEN, CDR2 SYDVKM. The sequence came from a human donor in good health. Sequenced material: T cells isolated from PBMCs. The gene calls are TRBV28 and TRBJ1-5, with 11 bases lining up with TRBD1. The CDR3 sequence: CASSRGTGGGQDQPQHF. CDR3 coding DNA: TGTGCCAGCAGCCGTGGGACAGGGGGAGGTCAGGATCAGCCCCAGCATTTT.